A single sample is the source of the 9 T cell receptor beta chains below, sequenced in a study of cytomegalovirus exposure and HLA in healthy donors. It was with 60 Vbeta and 13 Jbeta primers that the PCR ran. This table comes from immunoSEQ multiplex PCR, and its TCRdb copy is limited to in-frame clones, with some not included. The sample lists under 150,000 clones; approximately 80% were seen once. The sequenced material came from PBMCs. The receptors here all came from a woman aged 40 to 55 in good health and CMV-seropositive.

The J gene is TRBJ1-1, the V gene TRBV6-5; D gene ambiguous. The CDR3 extends over 15 amino acids. Per the germline V gene, CDR1 is MNHEY and CDR2 is SVGAGI. The V end was cut by 10 bases, the J end by 2 bases, with 20 bases between. In DNA, the CDR3 is TGTGCCACCCGTCAGGACGGGATGCGTAACACTGAAGCTTTCTTT. Its translation: CATRQDGMRNTEAFF.

This chain links TRBV5-1 with TRBJ2-1; D is uncertain. CDR3 size: 14 residues. Per germline, CDR1 SGHRS and CDR2 YFSETQ. Trimming pared 0 bases from V and 8 bases from J, leaving 12 bases between. In nucleotides, the CDR3 is TGCGCCAGCAGCTTGGCGTCCAGTCTCGATGAGCAGTTCTTC. It codes for CASSLASSLDEQFF.

The chain has TRBV18 and TRBJ1-3; maybe TRBD1 (6 bases). V was shortened by 3 bases and J by 0 bases, with 15 bases between the two germline ends. CDR3 length equals 17 residues. Per the germline V gene, CDR1 is KGHSH and CDR2 is LQKENI. The CDR3 sequence is CASSPFMGQTSGNTIYF. The CDR3 DNA reads as TGTGCCAGCTCACCTTTCATGGGACAAACCTCTGGAAACACCATATATTTT.

This sequence joins TRBV11-2 and TRBJ2-1, with 9 nucleotides matching TRBD2. V shed 2 bases and J 8 bases; nucleotides not matched to a gene: 10. This CDR3 has 16 residues. Germline CDR1 is SGHAT and CDR2 is FQNNGV. The CDR3 reads CASSLPIAGAVYEQFF. CDR3 nucleotides: TGTGCCAGCAGCTTACCTATAGCGGGAGCAGTTTATGAGCAGTTCTTC. Filled out from reference TRBV11-2 and TRBJ2-1, the complete variable domain reads EAGVAQSPRYKIIEKRQSVAFWCNPISGHATLYWYQQILGQGPKLLIQFQNNGVVDDSQLPKDRFSAERLKGVDSTLKIQPAKLEDSAVYLCASSLPIAGAVYEQFFGPGTRLTVL.

The rearrangement links TRBV2 to TRBJ2-5; the match to TRBD2 covers 13 bases. The J call is uncertain, as TRBJ2-7 better fits the DNA end. The CDR3 is 17 residues long. CDR1 is SNHLY and CDR2 is FYNNEI in the germline V gene. CDR3 region: CASSEAPGTSGIYEQYF. Here the CDR3 DNA reads TGTGCCAGCAGTGAAGCGCCCGGGACTAGCGGGATTTACGAGCAGTACTTC.

The V gene is TRBV5-1, the J gene TRBJ2-5; D gene unclear. Germline values: CDR1 SGHRS, CDR2 YFSETQ. This CDR3 is built from 14 residues. V was trimmed by 3 bases and J by 5 bases, leaving 14 bases between them. CDR3 in DNA: TGCGCCAGCAGCTCCGGGTCAGACGTGGAGACCCAGTACTTC. It encodes CASSSGSDVETQYF. The full variable domain, its missing parts supplied by reference TRBV5-1 and TRBJ2-5, is KAGVTQTPRYLIKTRGQQVTLSCSPISGHRSVSWYQQTPGQGLQFLFEYFSETQRNKGNFPGRFSGRQFSNSRSEMNVSTLELGDSALYLCASSSGSDVETQYFGPGTRLLVL.

There are a few counts of this clone. This chain uses TRBV2 with TRBJ2-5, with a tentative D call TRBD2 (7 bases). Germline loops: CDR1 SNHLY, CDR2 FYNNEI. This CDR3 contains 15 residues. Trimming shortened V by 4 bases and J by 4 bases, and 16 bases separated the two germline ends. CDR3: CASSGGRWGGETQYF. The DNA of the CDR3 is TGTGCCAGCAGTGGGGGGCGGTGGGGGGGAGAGACCCAGTACTTC.

The chain couples TRBV15 to TRBJ2-5; tentative D call: TRBD2 (5 bases). Deletions cut 2 bases from V and 4 bases from J, with 8 bases between. The CDR3 contains 13 residues. The germline V gene has CDR1 LNHNV and CDR2 YYDKDF (reference sequence). CDR3 nucleotide sequence: TGTGCCACCAGCAGATTACTAGGAGAGACCCAGTACTTC. It is translated as CATSRLLGETQYF.

V usage is TRBV5-8 and J usage is TRBJ2-7, with 7 bases aligning to TRBD2. V lost 2 bases, J lost 1 base, and 6 bases stayed unmatched. In germline, CDR1 is SGHTS, CDR2 YDEGEE. The CDR3 loop spans 15 amino acids. CDR3 region: CASSFGRGRSYEQYF. CDR3 DNA sequence: TGTGCCAGCAGCTTTGGGAGGGGACGTTCCTACGAGCAGTACTTC.